The 2 T cell receptor beta chains below all came from one sample that was sequenced in a study of blood T cells in healthy people across ages (dated by TCRdb to 2014 to 2015). The library relied on 5' RACE. Sequencing used an Illumina HiSeq 2500. A second PCR of about 7 to 12 cycles was run with a J-beta primer mix and a sample-barcoded 5' primer. The public reads were run again by TCRdb, first through fastp at Q25 and then through MiXCR, and only productive beta chains were kept. Rows matching on CDR3 protein sequence are summarized as one entry with the most common DNA and genes. Within this sample are 1.5 million to 2 million distinct CDR3 sequences, with roughly 32% of them counted one time only. The ten top clones hold around 11% of the sample. Sequences were obtained from blood. The source is a woman aged 25 to 39 in good health.

This clonotype was seen at least ten times. The chain uses TRBV29-1 and TRBJ2-6; weak D call: TRBD1 (5 bases). V was clipped by 7 bases and J by 0 bases, with 7 bases between them. The CDR3 loop spans 13 amino acids. Germline values: CDR1 SQVTM, CDR2 ANQGSEA. CDR3 bases: TGCAGCGCACAGGACTCTGGGGCCAACGTCCTGACTTTC. This encodes CSAQDSGANVLTF.

The rearrangement uses TRBV5-5 and TRBJ1-5, with D maybe TRBD1 (6 bases). The germline V gene encodes CDR1 SGHKS and CDR2 YYEKEE (reference sequence). The length of the CDR3 is 14 residues. Trimming removed 2 bases at V and 3 bases at J, with 9 bases between. The CDR3 spells CASSFGTNNQPQHF. The CDR3 bases are TGTGCCAGCAGCTTCGGGACAAACAATCAGCCCCAGCATTTT.